The clone carrying this TCR beta chain was detected a few times. Its antigen is unidentified. Sequencing of DNA taken from cultured CD4+ T cells relied on the Oncomine TCR Beta short-read assay. TCRdb independently ran MiXCR on the PCR reads; one entry per CDR3 protein. Of 9,000 to 15,000 distinct CDR3 sequences listed, approximately 32% were seen once; the top ten hold 30% to 40%. This sample was included in a study of vaccination and CD4 T cells after COVID-19. Specified treatment: approximately 11-day PBMC culture with coronavirus spike peptide pools or control peptides (ViraFEST assay). V lost 4 bases, J lost 3 bases, and 18 bases lay in between. Germline V gene lookup returns CDR1 ENHRY and CDR2 SYGVKD. The CDR3 is 16 amino acids.

The sequencing here drew on CD4+ T cells from blood, cultured in vitro, taken before SARS-CoV-2 vaccination. The chain is built from TRBV10-3 and TRBJ2-5; the D is unclear. This TCR derives from a human donor who received a COVID-19 vaccine. In DNA form, the CDR3 reads TGTGCCATCAGTGCTTCCCGATCATTCACGGAAGAGACCCAGTACTTC. It translates to CAISASRSFTEETQYF.